A single TCR beta chain is shown here with its context. It lacks a known antigen. No quality values exist for individual bases; no much larger clone is one base distant. Including the terminal cysteine and phenylalanine, the CDR3 comprises 13 residues. Kept here is only the CDR3 DNA, which spans 39 bases and is read in frame from base 1. CDR1 and CDR2 are drawn from the germline V gene (reference sequence): LGHDT, YNNKEL. V drops 4 bases and J drops 0 bases, leaving 3 bases in between. The collaborating institutions used their own protocols to collect whole blood in K2EDTA tubes. For TCRbeta analysis, collaborators shipped samples as frozen whole blood, isolated PBMCs, or DNA extracted from either of those sample types. These data originate in a study of blood T cell repertoires in COVID-19 (TCRdb year 2020). As for the study more broadly: The collaborator samples originated in the United States, Italy and Spain and spanned the acute and convalescent phases of COVID-19. The prospective study material was composed of cDNA or gDNA derived from T cells, B-cell-depleted T cells, or PBMCs. The dataset comprised deeply sampled blood TCRbeta repertoires from subjects exposed to, actively infected with, or recovered from COVID-19. The repertoires were released in a freely available public database intended as a resource for research on the immune response to SARS-CoV-2. The samples were drawn from two sources: the first 160 participants of the ongoing ImmuneRACE study, and 1,200 or so subjects contributed by 6 global collaborators. A de-identified subject ID, COVID-19 status, age in years and sex were almost always included in the sample metadata. HLA class I and class II types, where available, came from metadata supplied by the sample provider rather than from assay-based typing.

The immunoSEQ Assay, a bias-controlled multiplex PCR, was used to amplify TCRbeta CDR3 regions from genomic DNA. The authors' pipeline ran thus. Nucleated cell counts per sample were estimated from amplification of reference gene primers within the assay. To quantify the absolute abundance of each unique TCRbeta CDR3 rearrangement, sequence reads were collapsed and filtered. For each sample, productive Simpson clonality was calculated as the square root of Simpson's diversity index across productive rearrangements. Held by TCRdb, this immuneACCESS table contains in-frame sequences only and omits some clones. Under half of the omission traces to an unresolved V gene where checked; the cause of the rest is unknown. The V and J calls and the clone size are those of that table, but D and trimming were determined from the DNA. A total of about 200,000 clones appear in this sample, more than 70% of them only once. Approximately 1.5% of the sample rests with the top ten.

Paper-wide results and their limitations: The amount of clinical and demographic metadata varied by source and participant and was provided uncurated.

This chain joins TRBV3-1 (or the pseudogene TRBV3-2) to TRBJ2-2, with the D gene uncertain. The sequenced sample consisted of peripheral blood. The TCR was taken from a man aged 18 to 29 with active or convalescent COVID-19. The DNA is as follows: TGTGCCAGCAGCCGTACGAACACCGGGGAGCTGTTTTTT. Translated, it gives CASSRTNTGELFF.